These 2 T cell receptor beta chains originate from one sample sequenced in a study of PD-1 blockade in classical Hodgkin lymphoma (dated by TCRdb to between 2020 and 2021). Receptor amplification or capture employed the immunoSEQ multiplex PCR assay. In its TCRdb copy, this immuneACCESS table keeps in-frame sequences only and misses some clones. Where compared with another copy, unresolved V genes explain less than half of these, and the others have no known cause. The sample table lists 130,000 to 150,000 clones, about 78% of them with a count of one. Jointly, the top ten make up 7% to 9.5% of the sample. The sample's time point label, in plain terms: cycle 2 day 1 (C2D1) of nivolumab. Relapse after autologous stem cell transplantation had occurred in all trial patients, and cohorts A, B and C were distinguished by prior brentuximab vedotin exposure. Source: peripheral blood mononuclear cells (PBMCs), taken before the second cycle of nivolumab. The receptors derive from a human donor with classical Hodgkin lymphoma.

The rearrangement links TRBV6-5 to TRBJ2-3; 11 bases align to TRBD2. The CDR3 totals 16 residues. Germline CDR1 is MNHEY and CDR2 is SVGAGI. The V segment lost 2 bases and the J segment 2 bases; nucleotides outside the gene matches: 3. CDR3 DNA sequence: TGTGCCAGCAGTTACGCTAGCGGGGGGCTCACAGATACGCAGTATTTT. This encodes CASSYASGGLTDTQYF.

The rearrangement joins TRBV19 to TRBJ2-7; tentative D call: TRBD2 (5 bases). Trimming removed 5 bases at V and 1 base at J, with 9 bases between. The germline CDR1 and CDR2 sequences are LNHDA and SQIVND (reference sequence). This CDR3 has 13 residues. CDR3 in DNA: TGTGCCAGTAGTTGGAGCGGTTCCTACGAGCAGTACTTC. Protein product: CASSWSGSYEQYF.